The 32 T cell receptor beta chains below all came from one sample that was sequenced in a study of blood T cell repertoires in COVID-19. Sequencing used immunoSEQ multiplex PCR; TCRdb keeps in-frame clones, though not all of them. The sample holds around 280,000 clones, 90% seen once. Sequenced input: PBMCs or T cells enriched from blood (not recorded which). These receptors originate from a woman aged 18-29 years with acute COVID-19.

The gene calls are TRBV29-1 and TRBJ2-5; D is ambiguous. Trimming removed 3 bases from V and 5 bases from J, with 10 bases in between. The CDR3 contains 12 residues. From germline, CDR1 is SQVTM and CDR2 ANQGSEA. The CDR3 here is CSVEGRLETQYF. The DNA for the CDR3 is TGCAGCGTTGAGGGCAGGTTGGAGACCCAGTACTTC. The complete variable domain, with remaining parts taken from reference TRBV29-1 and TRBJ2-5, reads SAVISQKPSRDICQRGTSLTIQCQVDSQVTMMFWYRQQPGQSLTLIATANQGSEATYESGFVIDKFPISRPNLTFSTLTVSNMSPEDSSIYLCSVEGRLETQYFGPGTRLLVL.

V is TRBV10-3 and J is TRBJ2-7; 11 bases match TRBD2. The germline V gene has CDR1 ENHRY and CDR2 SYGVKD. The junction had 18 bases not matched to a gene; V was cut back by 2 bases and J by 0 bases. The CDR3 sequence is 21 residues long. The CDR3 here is CAISEPTLATSGNLRSYEQYF. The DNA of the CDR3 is TGTGCCATCAGTGAGCCAACCCTCGCGACTAGCGGGAACCTCCGCTCCTACGAGCAGTACTTC.

In DNA, the CDR3 is TGTGCCAGCAGTACCCCCGGGTCTGCCTATGGCTACACCTTC. Translating gives CASSTPGSAYGYTF. The chain employs TRBV28 and TRBJ1-2; no reliable D call. The CDR3 totals 14 residues. V gave up 5 bases and J gave up 4 bases, with 14 bases separating them. Germline V CDR1 and CDR2: MDHEN, SYDVKM.

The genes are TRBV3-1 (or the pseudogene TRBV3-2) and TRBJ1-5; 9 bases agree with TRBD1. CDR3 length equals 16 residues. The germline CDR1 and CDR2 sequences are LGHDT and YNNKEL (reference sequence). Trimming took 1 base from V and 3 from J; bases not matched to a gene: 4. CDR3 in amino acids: CASSQGDRVPNQPQHF. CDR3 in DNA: TGTGCCAGCAGCCAAGGGGACAGGGTCCCCAATCAGCCCCAGCATTTT.

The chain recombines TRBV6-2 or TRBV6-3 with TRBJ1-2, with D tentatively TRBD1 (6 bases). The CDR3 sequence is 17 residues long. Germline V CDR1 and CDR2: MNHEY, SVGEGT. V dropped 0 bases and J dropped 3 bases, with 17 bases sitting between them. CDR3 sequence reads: CASSYSRTGGADYGYTF. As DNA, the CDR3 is TGTGCCAGCAGTTACTCGAGGACGGGGGGCGCAGACTATGGCTACACCTTC.

CDR3 in DNA: TGTGCCAGCAGCCTCCGGGTGTCCTTTGACGAGCAGTACTTC. This codes for CASSLRVSFDEQYF. This chain connects TRBV5-5 to TRBJ2-7; unclear D gene. Germline loops: CDR1 SGHKS, CDR2 YYEKEE (reference sequence). V was trimmed by 4 bases and J by 5 bases, leaving 16 bases between them. The CDR3 runs to 14 residues.

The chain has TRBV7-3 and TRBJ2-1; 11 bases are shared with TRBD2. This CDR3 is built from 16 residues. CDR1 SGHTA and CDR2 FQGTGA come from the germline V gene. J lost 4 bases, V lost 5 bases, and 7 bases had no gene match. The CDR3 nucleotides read TGTGCCAGCAGCCCAGGGACTAGCGGACCGTACAATGAGCAGTTCTTC. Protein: CASSPGTSGPYNEQFF.

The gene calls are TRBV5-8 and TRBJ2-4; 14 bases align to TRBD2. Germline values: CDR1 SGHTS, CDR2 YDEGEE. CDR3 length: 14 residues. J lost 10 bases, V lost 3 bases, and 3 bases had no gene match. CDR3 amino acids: CASSSGLAGGIQYF. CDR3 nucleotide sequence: TGTGCCAGCAGCTCTGGACTAGCGGGAGGTATTCAGTACTTC.

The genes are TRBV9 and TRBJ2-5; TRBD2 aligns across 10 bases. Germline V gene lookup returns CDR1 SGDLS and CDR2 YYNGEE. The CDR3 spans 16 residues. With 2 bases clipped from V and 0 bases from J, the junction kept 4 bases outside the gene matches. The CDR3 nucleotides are TGTGCCAGCAGCGTGAGCGGGAGGGTTAACCAAGAGACCCAGTACTTC. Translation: CASSVSGRVNQETQYF. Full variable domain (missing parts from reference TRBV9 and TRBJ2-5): DSGVTQTPKHLITATGQRVTLRCSPRSGDLSVYWYQQSLDQGLQFLIQYYNGEERAKGNILERFSAQQFPDLHSELNLSSLELGDSALYFCASSVSGRVNQETQYFGPGTRLLVL.

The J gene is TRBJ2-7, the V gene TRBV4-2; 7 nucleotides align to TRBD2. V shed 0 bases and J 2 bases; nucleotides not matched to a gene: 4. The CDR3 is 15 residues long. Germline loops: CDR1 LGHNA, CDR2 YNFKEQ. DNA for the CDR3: TGTGCCAGCAGCCAAGATCTTGCGGGAGCCTACGAGCAGTACTTC. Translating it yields CASSQDLAGAYEQYF.

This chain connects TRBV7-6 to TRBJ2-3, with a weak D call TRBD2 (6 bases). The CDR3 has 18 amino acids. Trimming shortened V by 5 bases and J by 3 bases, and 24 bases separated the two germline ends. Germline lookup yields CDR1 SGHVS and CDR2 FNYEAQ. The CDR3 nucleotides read TGTGCCAGCAGCCCATCTATTCCGACTAGTGGTCGTACAGATACGCAGTATTTT. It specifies CASSPSIPTSGRTDTQYF.

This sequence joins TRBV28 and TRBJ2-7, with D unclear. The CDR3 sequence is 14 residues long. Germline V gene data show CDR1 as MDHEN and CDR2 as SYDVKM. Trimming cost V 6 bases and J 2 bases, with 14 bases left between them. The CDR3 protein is CASSRKTNAYEQYF. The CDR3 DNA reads TGTGCCAGCAGCCGAAAGACAAACGCCTACGAGCAGTACTTC.

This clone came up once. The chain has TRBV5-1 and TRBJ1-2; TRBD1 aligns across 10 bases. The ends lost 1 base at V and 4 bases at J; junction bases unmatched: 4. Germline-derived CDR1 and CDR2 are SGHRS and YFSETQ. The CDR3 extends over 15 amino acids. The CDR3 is CASSLTGQGTYGYTF. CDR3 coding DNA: TGCGCCAGCAGCTTGACGGGACAGGGGACCTATGGCTACACCTTC.

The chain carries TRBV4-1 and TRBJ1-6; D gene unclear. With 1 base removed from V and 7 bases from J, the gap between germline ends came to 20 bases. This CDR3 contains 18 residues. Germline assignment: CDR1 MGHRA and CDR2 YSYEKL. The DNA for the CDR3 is TGCGCCAGCAGCCAAGTTCCCGGAGCCCAAGCGGGAAATTCACCCCTCCACTTT. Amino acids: CASSQVPGAQAGNSPLHF.

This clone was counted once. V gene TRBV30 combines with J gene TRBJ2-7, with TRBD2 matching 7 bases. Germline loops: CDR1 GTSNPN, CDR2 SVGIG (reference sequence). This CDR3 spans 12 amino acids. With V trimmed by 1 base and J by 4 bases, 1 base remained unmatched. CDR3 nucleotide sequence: TGTGCCTGGAGTGGCGGGAGATACGAGCAGTACTTC. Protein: CAWSGGRYEQYF.

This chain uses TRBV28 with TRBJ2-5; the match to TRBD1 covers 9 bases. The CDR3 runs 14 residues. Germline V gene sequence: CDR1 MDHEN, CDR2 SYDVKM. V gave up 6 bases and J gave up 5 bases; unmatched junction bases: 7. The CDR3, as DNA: TGTGCCAGCAGCCTGACAGGGGGTGGTGAGACCCAGTACTTC. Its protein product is CASSLTGGGETQYF.

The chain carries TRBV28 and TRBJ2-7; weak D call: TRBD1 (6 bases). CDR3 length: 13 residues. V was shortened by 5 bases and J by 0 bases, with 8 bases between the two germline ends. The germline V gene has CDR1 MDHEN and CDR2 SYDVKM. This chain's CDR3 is CASSPGHSYEQYF. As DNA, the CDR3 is TGTGCCAGCAGTCCGGGACACTCCTACGAGCAGTACTTC.

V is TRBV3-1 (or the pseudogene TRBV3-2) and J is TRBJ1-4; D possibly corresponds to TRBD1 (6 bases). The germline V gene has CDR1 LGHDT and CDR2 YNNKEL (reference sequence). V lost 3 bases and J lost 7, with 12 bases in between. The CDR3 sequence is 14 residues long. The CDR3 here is CASSQGAYSEKLFF. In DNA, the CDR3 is TGTGCCAGCAGCCAGGGGGCGTATAGTGAAAAACTGTTTTTT.

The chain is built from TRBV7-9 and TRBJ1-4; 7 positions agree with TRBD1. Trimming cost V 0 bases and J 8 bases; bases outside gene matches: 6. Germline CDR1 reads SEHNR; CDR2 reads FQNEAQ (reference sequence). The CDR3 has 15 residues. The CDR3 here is CASSLATGVGEKLFF. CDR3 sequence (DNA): TGTGCCAGCAGCTTAGCCACAGGGGTGGGGGAAAAACTGTTTTTT. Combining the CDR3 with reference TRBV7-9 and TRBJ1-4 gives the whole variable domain DTGVSQNPRHKITKRGQNVTFRCDPISEHNRLYWYRQTLGQGPEFLTYFQNEAQLEKSRLLSDRFSAERPKGSFSTLEIQRTEQGDSAMYLCASSLATGVGEKLFFGSGTQLSVL.

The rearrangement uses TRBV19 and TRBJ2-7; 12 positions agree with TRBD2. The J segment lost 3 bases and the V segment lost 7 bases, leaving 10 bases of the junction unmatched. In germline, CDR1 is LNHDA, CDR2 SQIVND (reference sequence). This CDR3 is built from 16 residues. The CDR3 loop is CASNPSGRAASYEQYF. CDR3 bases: TGTGCCAGTAATCCTAGCGGGAGGGCTGCGAGCTACGAGCAGTACTTC.

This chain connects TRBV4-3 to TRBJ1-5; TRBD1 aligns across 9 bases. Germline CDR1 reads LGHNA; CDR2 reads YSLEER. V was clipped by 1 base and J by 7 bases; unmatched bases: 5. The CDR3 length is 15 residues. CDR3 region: CASSQGTGVYQPQHF. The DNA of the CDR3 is TGCGCCAGCAGCCAAGGGACAGGGGTGTACCAGCCCCAGCATTTT.

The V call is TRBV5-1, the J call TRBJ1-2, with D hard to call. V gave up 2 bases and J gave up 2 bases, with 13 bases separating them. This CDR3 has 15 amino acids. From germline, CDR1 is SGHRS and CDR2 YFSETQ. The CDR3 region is CASSFSVEFNYGYTF. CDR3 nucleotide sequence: TGCGCCAGCAGCTTCTCCGTGGAGTTCAACTATGGCTACACCTTC.

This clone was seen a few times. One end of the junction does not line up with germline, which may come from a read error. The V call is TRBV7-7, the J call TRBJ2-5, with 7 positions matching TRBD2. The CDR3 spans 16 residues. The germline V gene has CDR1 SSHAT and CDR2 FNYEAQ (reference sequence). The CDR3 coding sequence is TGTGCTAGCAGCCCGACGGTGCGGGGGTACCAAGAGACCCAGTACTTC. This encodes CASSPTVRGYQETQYF.

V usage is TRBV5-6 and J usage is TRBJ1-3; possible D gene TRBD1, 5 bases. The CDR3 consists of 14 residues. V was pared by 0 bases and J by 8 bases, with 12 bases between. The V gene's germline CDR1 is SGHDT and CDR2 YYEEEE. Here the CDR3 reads CASSLAAGVDTIYF. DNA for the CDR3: TGTGCCAGCAGCTTGGCTGCGGGGGTGGACACCATATATTTT.

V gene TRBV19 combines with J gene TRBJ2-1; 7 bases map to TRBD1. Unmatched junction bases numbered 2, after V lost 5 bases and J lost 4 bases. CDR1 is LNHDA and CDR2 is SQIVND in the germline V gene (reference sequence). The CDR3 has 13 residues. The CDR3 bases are TGTGCCAGTAGTTGGGGACAGTACAATGAGCAGTTCTTC. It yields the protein CASSWGQYNEQFF.

CDR3 sequence: CASSNSGGSNQPQHF. CDR3 DNA: TGTGCCAGCAGCAATTCCGGGGGGAGCAATCAGCCCCAGCATTTT. The chain links TRBV21-1 to TRBJ1-5. TRBV21-1 is flagged as a pseudogene. The CDR3 has 15 amino acids.

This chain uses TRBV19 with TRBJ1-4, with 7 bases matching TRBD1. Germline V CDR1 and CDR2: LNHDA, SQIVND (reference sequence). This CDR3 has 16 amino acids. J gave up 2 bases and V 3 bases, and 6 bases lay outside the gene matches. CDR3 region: CASSMGTARTNEKLFF. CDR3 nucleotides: TGTGCCAGTAGTATGGGGACAGCACGCACTAATGAAAAACTGTTTTTT. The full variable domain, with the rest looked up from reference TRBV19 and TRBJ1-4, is DGGITQSPKYLFRKEGQNVTLSCEQNLNHDAMYWYRQDPGQGLRLIYYSQIVNDFQKGDIAEGYSVSREKKESFPLTVTSAQKNPTAFYLCASSMGTARTNEKLFFGSGTQLSVL.

This chain's CDR3 is CATSGYRAPYNEQFF. The CDR3 nucleotides read TGTGCCACCAGTGGTTACAGGGCCCCTTACAATGAGCAGTTCTTC. The rearrangement links TRBV24-1 to TRBJ2-1, with D possibly TRBD1 on 6 matching bases. V gave up 5 bases and J gave up 4 bases, with 14 bases separating them. The CDR3 loop spans 15 amino acids. Germline V lookup: CDR1 KGHDR, CDR2 SFDVKD.

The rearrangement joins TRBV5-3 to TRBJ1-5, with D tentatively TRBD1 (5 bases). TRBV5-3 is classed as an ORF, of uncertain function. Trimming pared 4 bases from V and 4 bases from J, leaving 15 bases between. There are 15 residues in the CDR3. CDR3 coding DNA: TGTGCCAGAAGCACACGAAATGGGGGGAATCAGCCCCAGCATTTT. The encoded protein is CARSTRNGGNQPQHF.

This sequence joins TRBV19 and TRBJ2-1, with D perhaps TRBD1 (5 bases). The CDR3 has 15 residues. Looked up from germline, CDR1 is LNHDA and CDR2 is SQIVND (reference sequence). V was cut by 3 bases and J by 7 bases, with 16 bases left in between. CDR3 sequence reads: CASSIKAGSLNEQFF. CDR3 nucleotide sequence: TGTGCCAGTAGTATTAAGGCAGGGTCATTAAATGAGCAGTTCTTC.

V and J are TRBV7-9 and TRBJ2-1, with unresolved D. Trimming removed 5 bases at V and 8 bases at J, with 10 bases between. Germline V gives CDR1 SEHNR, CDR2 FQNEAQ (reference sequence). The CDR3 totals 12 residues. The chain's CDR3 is CASSPRGDEQFF. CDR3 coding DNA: TGTGCCAGCAGCCCCCGCGGCGATGAGCAGTTCTTC.

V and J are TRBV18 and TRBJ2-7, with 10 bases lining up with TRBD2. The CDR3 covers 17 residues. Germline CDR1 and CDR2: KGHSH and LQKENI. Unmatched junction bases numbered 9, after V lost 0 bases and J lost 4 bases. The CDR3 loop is CASSPPGLAGGGYEQYF. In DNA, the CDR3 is TGTGCCAGCTCACCACCAGGTTTAGCGGGAGGTGGATACGAGCAGTACTTC.